The 3 T cell receptor beta chains listed next were all sequenced from one sample in a study of T cells in narcolepsy. Method: immunoSEQ multiplex PCR; TCRdb's copy keeps in-frame clones and lacks some. This table has about 27,000 clones, about 89% appearing once. The sequenced material came from CD45RA- memory CD4+ T cells from PBMCs. These receptors were obtained from a human donor with narcolepsy.

The CDR3: CASSLADNQPQHF. The DNA of the CDR3 is TGTGCCAGCAGCTTAGCGGATAATCAGCCCCAGCATTTT. The chain uses TRBV7-2 and TRBJ1-5; D is ambiguous. In germline, CDR1 is SGHTA, CDR2 FQGNSA. Between the trimmed V and J ends, which lost 0 bases and 4 bases, there was a span of 4 bases. This CDR3 has 13 residues.

The V call is TRBV5-1, the J call TRBJ1-1; TRBD1 is a possible D gene (6 bases). The CDR3 length is 14 residues. V lost 0 bases and J lost 5, with 11 bases in between. Germline V gene data show CDR1 as SGHRS and CDR2 as YFSETQ. CDR3 amino acids: CASSLAQGGTEAFF. In DNA, the CDR3 is TGCGCCAGCAGCTTGGCACAGGGAGGGACTGAAGCTTTCTTT.

The chain recombines TRBV6-1 with TRBJ2-5; perhaps TRBD2 as D (5 bases). V was clipped by 5 bases and J by 5 bases, with 18 bases between them. CDR1 MNHNS and CDR2 SASEGT come from the germline V gene. CDR3 size: 15 residues. Written as DNA, the CDR3 is TGTGCCAGCAGTTTTGGCTCAGATACGGGGGAGACCCAGTACTTC. It yields the protein CASSFGSDTGETQYF.